Listed below are T cell receptor beta chains from one sample, sequenced in a study of lung T cells in sarcoidosis with Löfgren's syndrome. TCRdb processed the reads anew with MiXCR; each CDR3 protein has one entry. The table shows about 2,200 distinct CDR3 sequences, with approximately 22% occurring only once. Material for sequencing was CD4+ T cells from bronchoalveolar lavage. These receptors all stem from a human donor with sarcoidosis (Löfgren's syndrome or another form), or a control subject (not recorded which). Both conserved end residues are part of each CDR3. D genes are given only for firm matches. Some rows have no size entry. The others give once, few or many, or a class for an expanded clone.

>.|medium-sized|TRBJ1-3|TRBV10-3|14
CAISSPGNGNTIYF
TGTGCCATCAGTTCCCCAGGGAACGGAAACACCATATATTTT
>TRBD1|large|TRBJ1-3|TRBV28|16
CASSITGQGARNTIYF
TGTGCCAGCAGTATAACGGGACAGGGGGCGAGGAACACCATATATTTT
>.|medium-sized|TRBJ2-1|TRBV2|12
CASSGQTNEQFF
TGTGCCAGCAGTGGACAGACGAATGAGCAGTTCTTC
>.|many|TRBJ2-1|TRBV7-3|17
CASSLTGGGGPNNEQFF
TGTGCCAGCAGCTTAACCGGCGGGGGCGGGCCAAACAATGAGCAGTTCTTC
>.|medium-sized|TRBJ1-6|TRBV12-3/TRBV12-4|14
CASSLSGLDSPLHF
TGTGCCAGCAGTTTATCCGGGTTGGATTCACCCCTCCACTTT
>.|few|TRBJ1-3|TRBV12-5|13
CGSTGAEGNTTYF
TGTGGCTCAACCGGGGCAGAAGGAAACACCACATATTTT
>.|.|TRBJ1-3|TRBV10-3|14
CAIGSPGNRNTIYF
TGTGCCATCGGTTCCCCAGGGAACAGAAACACCATATATTTT
>.|large|TRBJ1-2|TRBV7-2|12
CASSLDREGYTF
TGTGCCAGCAGCTTGGACAGAGAGGGCTACACCTTC
>.|large|TRBJ1-1|TRBV6-4|14
CASSDTGMNTEAFF
TGTGCCAGCAGTGACACAGGGATGAACACTGAAGCTTTCTTT
>.|.|TRBJ2-7|TRBV2|18
CASSEPSIRYGQPYKQYF
TGTGCCAGCAGTGAGCCGTCCATTCGATACGGACAGCCCTACAAGCAGTACTTC
>.|medium-sized|TRBJ1-1|TRBV7-6|13
CASSLGLQGDVFF
TGTGCCAGCAGCTTGGGCCTCCAAGGGGATGTTTTCTTT
>.|medium-sized|TRBJ2-7|TRBV4-3|14
CASSQEAPSYEQYF
TGCGCCAGCAGCCAAGAAGCACCCTCCTACGAGCAGTACTTC
>.|.|TRBJ2-7|TRBV20-1|12
CSASRRFYERYF
TGCAGTGCTAGCAGGAGGTTCTACGAGCGGTACTTC
>.|medium-sized|TRBJ1-1|TRBV29-1|12
CSVGSGRGEAFF
TGCAGCGTGGGCTCCGGAAGGGGTGAAGCTTTCTTT
>TRBD1|medium-sized|TRBJ1-1|TRBV30|16
CAWRTGTVYMNTEAFF
TGTGCCTGGAGAACCGGGACAGTATACATGAACACTGAAGCTTTCTTT
>.|large|TRBJ2-1|TRBV20-1|12
CSAGLAGAEQFF
TGCAGTGCTGGACTGGCAGGGGCTGAGCAGTTCTTC
>.|medium-sized|TRBJ1-2|TRBV6-6|15
CASSYQSASGYGYTF
TGTGCCAGCAGTTACCAGTCGGCTTCGGGCTATGGCTACACCTTC
>TRBD1|medium-sized|TRBJ2-1|TRBV11-1|16
CASSSQVGTGYNEQFF
TGTGCCAGCAGCTCCCAGGTTGGGACAGGTTACAATGAGCAGTTCTTC
>.|medium-sized|TRBJ1-3|TRBV7-9|15
CASSFEGMGGNTIYF
TGTGCCAGCAGCTTTGAGGGGATGGGCGGAAACACCATATATTTT
>TRBD1|.|TRBJ1-1|TRBV2|13
CASSEAGQERTFF
TGTGCCAGCAGTGAAGCAGGACAGGAGCGTACTTTCTTT
>.|large|TRBJ1-1|TRBV2|14
CASSGAAGRTEAFF
TGTGCCAGCAGCGGGGCGGCGGGTCGCACTGAAGCTTTCTTT
>.|medium-sized|TRBJ2-3|TRBV7-6|15
CASSLGLAPTDTQYF
TGTGCCAGCAGCTTGGGCCTAGCACCCACAGATACGCAGTATTTT
>.|medium-sized|TRBJ1-3|TRBV5-4|17
CASSLVTGRRSGNTIYF
TGTGCCAGCAGCTTGGTAACCGGCCGCCGCTCTGGAAACACCATATATTTT
>TRBD1|many|TRBJ2-7|TRBV7-2|16
CASSLDDRTGAAEQYF
TGTGCCAGCAGCTTAGATGATAGGACAGGCGCCGCCGAGCAGTACTTC
>.|few|TRBJ1-2|TRBV9|13
CASSVSWGYGYTF
TGTGCCAGCAGCGTAAGTTGGGGCTATGGCTACACCTTC
>TRBD2|medium-sized|TRBJ2-1|TRBV5-4|16
CASSQELAGIYNEQFF
TGTGCCAGCAGCCAAGAACTAGCGGGAATATACAATGAGCAGTTCTTC
>.|large|TRBJ2-3|TRBV20-1|16
CSAIGSLSSSTDTQYF
TGCAGTGCTATCGGTTCACTCAGTTCCTCCACAGATACGCAGTATTTT
>TRBD1|many|TRBJ2-3|TRBV5-1|14
CASRDRGGTDTQYF
TGCGCCAGCAGGGACAGGGGAGGCACAGATACGCAGTATTTT
>.|.|TRBJ1-1|TRBV3-1|14
CASEGEGLYTEAFF
TGTGCCTCTGAGGGGGAGGGGTTATACACTGAAGCTTTCTTT
>.|.|TRBJ1-1|TRBV12-3/TRBV12-4|14
CASSWGEGLTEAFF
TGTGCCAGCAGTTGGGGAGAGGGTTTGACTGAAGCTTTCTTT
>.|medium-sized|TRBJ1-6|TRBV28|16
CASSFPPVSYNSPLHF
TGTGCCAGCAGTTTCCCCCCTGTATCCTATAATTCACCCCTCCACTTT
>.|medium-sized|TRBJ2-4|TRBV2|15
CASSEAGGPGNIQYF
TGTGCCAGCAGTGAAGCGGGGGGGCCGGGAAACATTCAGTACTTC
>.|many|TRBJ1-1|TRBV25-1|14
CASSEWTADTEAFF
TGTGCCAGCAGTGAATGGACGGCGGACACTGAAGCTTTCTTT
>TRBD1|many|TRBJ2-7|TRBV28|14
CASSFRDRSYEQYF
TGTGCCAGCAGTTTCAGGGACAGGTCCTACGAGCAGTACTTC
>.|medium-sized|TRBJ2-3|TRBV30|14
CAWSWATSTDTQYF
TGTGCCTGGAGTTGGGCGACTAGCACAGATACGCAGTATTTT
>.|medium-sized|TRBJ2-6|TRBV3-1|19
CASSQEPPGRLSGANVLTF
TGTGCCAGCAGCCAAGAACCCCCGGGCAGGCTCTCTGGGGCCAACGTCCTGACTTTC
>.|few|TRBJ2-6|TRBV5-6|16
CASSLAPISGANVLTF
TGTGCCAGCAGCTTGGCTCCGATCTCTGGGGCCAACGTCCTGACTTTC
>.|many|TRBJ2-7|TRBV5-4|15
CASSLRRTGRDEQYF
TGTGCCAGCAGCTTGAGAAGGACAGGGAGGGACGAGCAGTACTTC
>TRBD1|.|TRBJ2-2|TRBV20-1|17
CSAYGTGVETNTGELFF
TGCAGTGCGTACGGGACAGGGGTTGAGACGAACACCGGTGAGCTGTTTTTT
>.|medium-sized|TRBJ1-2|TRBV6-1|13
CASSHDRKQGYTF
TGTGCCAGCAGCCATGACAGGAAGCAGGGCTACACCTTC
>.|medium-sized|TRBJ1-2|TRBV10-3|13
CAISLDGTYGYTF
TGTGCCATCAGTTTAGACGGGACCTATGGCTACACCTTC
>.|many|TRBJ1-1|TRBV29-1|12
CSVGTGNTEAFF
TGCAGCGTCGGGACGGGGAACACTGAAGCTTTCTTT
>.|many|TRBJ1-2|TRBV28|14
CASSRSVGALGYTF
TGTGCCAGCAGTAGGAGCGTCGGGGCGCTCGGCTACACCTTC
>.|.|TRBJ1-5|TRBV4-1|15
CASSRFSSSNQPQHF
TGCGCCAGCAGCCGATTCAGCAGTAGCAATCAGCCCCAGCACTTT
>.|medium-sized|TRBJ1-4|TRBV20-1|16
CSARGHQGETNEKLFF
TGCAGTGCTAGAGGACATCAGGGTGAAACTAATGAAAAACTGTTTTTT
>TRBD1|large|TRBJ2-3|TRBV7-3|15
CASSPGQGALVTQYF
TGTGCCAGCAGCCCCGGACAGGGGGCCCTTGTTACGCAGTATTTT
>.|.|TRBJ2-5|TRBV2|13
CASRLILQEAQYF
TGCGCCAGCAGGTTGATACTCCAAGAGGCCCAGTACTTC
>.|.|TRBJ2-7|TRBV5-4|13
CASSVREADEQYF
TGTGCCAGCAGCGTAAGGGAGGCTGACGAGCAGTACTTC
>.|medium-sized|TRBJ2-3|TRBV6-1|14
CASSNRVHTDTQYF
TGTGCCAGCAGTAACAGGGTTCACACAGATACGCAGTATTTT
>.|large|TRBJ2-2|TRBV2|13
CASRAEDTGELFF
TGTGCCAGCAGGGCGGAAGACACCGGGGAGCTGTTTTTT
>.|.|TRBJ2-3|TRBV7-9|16
CASSSDGRSSTDTQYF
TGCGCCAGCAGCTCGGATGGACGCTCTAGCACAGATACGCAGTATTTT
>.|large|TRBJ1-6|TRBV11-2|13
CASSLDYTTPLHF
TGTGCCAGCAGCTTAGATTACACCACTCCCCTCCACTTT
>.|medium-sized|TRBJ1-6|TRBV5-4|14
CASSLDSANSPLHF
TGTGCCAGCAGCTTGGACAGCGCTAATTCACCCCTCCACTTT
>TRBD1|medium-sized|TRBJ1-2|TRBV7-2|16
CASSLVEGGQPYGYTF
TGTGCCAGCAGCTTAGTGGAGGGGGGACAGCCATATGGCTACACCTTC
>.|many|TRBJ1-1|TRBV7-6|14
CASSLTTGNTEAFF
TGTGCCAGCAGCTTAACGACAGGGAACACTGAAGCTTTCTTT